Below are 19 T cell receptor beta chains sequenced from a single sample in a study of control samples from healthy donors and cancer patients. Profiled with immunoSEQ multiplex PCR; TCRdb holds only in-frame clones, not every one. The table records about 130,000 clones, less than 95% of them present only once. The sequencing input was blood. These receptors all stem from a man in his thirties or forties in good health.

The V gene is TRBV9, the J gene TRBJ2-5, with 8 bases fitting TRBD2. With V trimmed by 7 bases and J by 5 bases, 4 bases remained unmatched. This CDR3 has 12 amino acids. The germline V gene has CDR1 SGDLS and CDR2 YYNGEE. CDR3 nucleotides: TGTGCCAGCCGGGGGGGTAGGGAGACCCAGTACTTC. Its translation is CASRGGRETQYF.

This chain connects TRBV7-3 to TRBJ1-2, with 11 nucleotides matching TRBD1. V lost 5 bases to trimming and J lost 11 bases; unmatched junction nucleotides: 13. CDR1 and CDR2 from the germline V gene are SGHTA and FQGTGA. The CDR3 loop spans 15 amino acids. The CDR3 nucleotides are TGTGCCAGCAGCCCGTATCCGGGACAGGGGGTTGTATACACCTTC. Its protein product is CASSPYPGQGVVYTF.

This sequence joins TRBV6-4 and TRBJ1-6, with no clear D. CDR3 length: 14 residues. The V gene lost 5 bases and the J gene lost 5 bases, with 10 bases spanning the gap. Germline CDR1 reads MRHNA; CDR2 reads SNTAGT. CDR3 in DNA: TGTGCCAGCAGTCAGCAACCAGATAATTCACCCCTCCACTTT. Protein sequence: CASSQQPDNSPLHF.

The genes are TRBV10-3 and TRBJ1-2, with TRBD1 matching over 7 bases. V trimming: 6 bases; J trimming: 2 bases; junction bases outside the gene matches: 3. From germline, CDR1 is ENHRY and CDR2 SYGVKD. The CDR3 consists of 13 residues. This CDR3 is CAIRPGQNYGYTF. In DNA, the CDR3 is TGTGCCATCAGACCGGGACAGAACTATGGCTACACCTTC.

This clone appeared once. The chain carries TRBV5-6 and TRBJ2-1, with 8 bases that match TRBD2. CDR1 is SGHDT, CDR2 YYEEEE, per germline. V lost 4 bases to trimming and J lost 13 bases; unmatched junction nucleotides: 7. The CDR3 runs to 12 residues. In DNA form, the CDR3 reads TGTGCCAGCAGCCTTACTAGCGGTCTACAGTTCTTC. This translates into CASSLTSGLQFF.

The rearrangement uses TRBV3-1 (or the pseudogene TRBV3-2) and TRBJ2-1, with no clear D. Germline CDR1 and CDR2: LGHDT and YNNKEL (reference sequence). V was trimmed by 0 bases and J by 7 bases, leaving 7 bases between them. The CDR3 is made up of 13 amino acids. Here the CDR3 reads CASSQDGANEQFF. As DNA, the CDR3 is TGTGCCAGCAGCCAAGATGGCGCGAATGAGCAGTTCTTC.

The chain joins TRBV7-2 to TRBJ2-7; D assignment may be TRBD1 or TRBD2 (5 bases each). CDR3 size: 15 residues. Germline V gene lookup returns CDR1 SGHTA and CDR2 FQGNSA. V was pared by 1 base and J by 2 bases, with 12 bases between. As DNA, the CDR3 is TGTGCCAGCAGCTTAGTTTGGGACCGTACCTACGAGCAGTACTTC. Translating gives CASSLVWDRTYEQYF.

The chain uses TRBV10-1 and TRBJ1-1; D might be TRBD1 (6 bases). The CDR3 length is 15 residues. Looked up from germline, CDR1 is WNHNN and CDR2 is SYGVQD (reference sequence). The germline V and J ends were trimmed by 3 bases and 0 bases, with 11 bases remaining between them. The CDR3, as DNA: TGCGCCAGCAGTGAACAGGGACGGGTGAACACTGAAGCTTTCTTT. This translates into CASSEQGRVNTEAFF.

The CDR3 DNA sequence: TGTGCCAGCAGTGAGAGGGCCTTGCGGGGTGGCTACACCTTC. Protein sequence: CASSERALRGGYTF. This chain links TRBV6-1 with TRBJ1-2; D is unresolved. Per the germline V gene, CDR1 is MNHNS and CDR2 is SASEGT. Trimming took off 3 bases at V and 7 bases at J, with 15 bases between the two ends. This CDR3 has 14 amino acids.

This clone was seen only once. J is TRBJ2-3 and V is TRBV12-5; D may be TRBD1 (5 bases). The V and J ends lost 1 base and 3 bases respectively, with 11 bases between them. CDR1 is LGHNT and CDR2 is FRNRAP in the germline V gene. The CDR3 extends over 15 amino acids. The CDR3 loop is CASGLAQGGTDTQYF. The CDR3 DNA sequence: TGTGCTAGTGGTTTGGCGCAGGGTGGAACAGATACGCAGTATTTT. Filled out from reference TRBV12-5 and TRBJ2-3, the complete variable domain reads DARVTQTPRHKVTEMGQEVTMRCQPILGHNTVFWYRQTMMQGLELLAYFRNRAPLDDSGMPKDRFSAEMPDATLATLKIQPSEPRDSAVYFCASGLAQGGTDTQYFGPGTRLTVL.

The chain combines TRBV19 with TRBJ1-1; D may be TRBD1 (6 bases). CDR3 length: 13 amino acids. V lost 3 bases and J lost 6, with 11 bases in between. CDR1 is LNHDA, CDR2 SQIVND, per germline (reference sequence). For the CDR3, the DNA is TGTGCCAGTAGTATGACGGGGGCCGCTGAAGCTTTCTTT. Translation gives CASSMTGAAEAFF. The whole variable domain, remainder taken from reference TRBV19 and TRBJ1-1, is DGGITQSPKYLFRKEGQNVTLSCEQNLNHDAMYWYRQDPGQGLRLIYYSQIVNDFQKGDIAEGYSVSREKKESFPLTVTSAQKNPTAFYLCASSMTGAAEAFFGQGTRLTVV.

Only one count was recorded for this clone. In nucleotides, the CDR3 is TGTGCCAGCAGCCGAAGGACCGGGGACAATCAGCCCCAGCATTTT. This sequence encodes CASSRRTGDNQPQHF. The rearrangement uses TRBV7-9 and TRBJ1-5, with D uncertain. CDR1 and CDR2 from the germline V gene are SEHNR and FQNEAQ (reference sequence). There are 15 residues in the CDR3. V was cut by 5 bases and J by 3 bases, with 14 bases left in between.

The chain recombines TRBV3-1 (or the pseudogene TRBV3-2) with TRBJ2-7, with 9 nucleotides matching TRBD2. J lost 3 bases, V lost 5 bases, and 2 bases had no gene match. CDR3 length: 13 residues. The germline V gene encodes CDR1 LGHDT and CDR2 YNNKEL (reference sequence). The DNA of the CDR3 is TGTGCCAGCAGCAGACTAGCGGACTACGAGCAGTACTTC. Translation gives CASSRLADYEQYF.

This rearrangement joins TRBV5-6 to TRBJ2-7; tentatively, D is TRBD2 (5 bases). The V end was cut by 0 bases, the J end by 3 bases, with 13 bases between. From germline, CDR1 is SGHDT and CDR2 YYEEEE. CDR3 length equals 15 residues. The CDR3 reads CASSLGQSTIYEQYF. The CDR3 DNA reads TGTGCCAGCAGCTTGGGCCAATCGACTATCTACGAGCAGTACTTC.

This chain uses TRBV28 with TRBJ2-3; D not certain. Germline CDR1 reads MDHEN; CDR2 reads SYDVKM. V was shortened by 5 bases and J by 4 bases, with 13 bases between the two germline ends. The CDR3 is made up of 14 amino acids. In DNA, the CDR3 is TGTGCCAGCAGTGCCCAAGGCAGCGCAGATACGCAGTATTTT. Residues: CASSAQGSADTQYF.

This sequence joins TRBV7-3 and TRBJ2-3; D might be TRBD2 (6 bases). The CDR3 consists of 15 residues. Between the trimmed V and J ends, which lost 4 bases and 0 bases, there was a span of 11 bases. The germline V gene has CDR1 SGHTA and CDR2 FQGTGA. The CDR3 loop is CASSSGLLSTDTQYF. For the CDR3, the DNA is TGTGCCAGCAGCTCCGGACTACTAAGCACAGATACGCAGTATTTT. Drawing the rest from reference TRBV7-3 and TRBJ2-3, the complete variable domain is GAGVSQTPSNKVTEKGKYVELRCDPISGHTALYWYRQSLGQGPEFLIYFQGTGAADDSGLPNDRFFAVRPEGSVSTLKIQRTERGDSAVYLCASSSGLLSTDTQYFGPGTRLTVL.

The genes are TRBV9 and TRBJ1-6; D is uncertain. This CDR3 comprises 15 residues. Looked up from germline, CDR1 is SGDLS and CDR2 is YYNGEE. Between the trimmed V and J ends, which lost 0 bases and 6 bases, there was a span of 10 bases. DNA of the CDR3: TGTGCCAGCAGCGTAGGGGGAGAATTTAATTCACCCCTCCACTTT. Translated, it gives CASSVGGEFNSPLHF.

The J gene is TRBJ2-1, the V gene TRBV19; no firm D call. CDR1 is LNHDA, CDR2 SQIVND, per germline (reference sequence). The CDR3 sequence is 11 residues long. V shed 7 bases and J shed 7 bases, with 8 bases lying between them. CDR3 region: CASNIGNEQFF. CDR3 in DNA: TGTGCCAGTAATATTGGGAATGAGCAGTTCTTC. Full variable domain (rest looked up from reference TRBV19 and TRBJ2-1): DGGITQSPKYLFRKEGQNVTLSCEQNLNHDAMYWYRQDPGQGLRLIYYSQIVNDFQKGDIAEGYSVSREKKESFPLTVTSAQKNPTAFYLCASNIGNEQFFGPGTRLTVL.

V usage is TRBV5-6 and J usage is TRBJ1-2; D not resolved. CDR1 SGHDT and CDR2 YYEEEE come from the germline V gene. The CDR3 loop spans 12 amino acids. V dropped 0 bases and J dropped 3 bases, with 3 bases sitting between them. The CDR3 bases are TGTGCCAGCAGCTTGGAAGACTATGGCTACACCTTC. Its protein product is CASSLEDYGYTF.